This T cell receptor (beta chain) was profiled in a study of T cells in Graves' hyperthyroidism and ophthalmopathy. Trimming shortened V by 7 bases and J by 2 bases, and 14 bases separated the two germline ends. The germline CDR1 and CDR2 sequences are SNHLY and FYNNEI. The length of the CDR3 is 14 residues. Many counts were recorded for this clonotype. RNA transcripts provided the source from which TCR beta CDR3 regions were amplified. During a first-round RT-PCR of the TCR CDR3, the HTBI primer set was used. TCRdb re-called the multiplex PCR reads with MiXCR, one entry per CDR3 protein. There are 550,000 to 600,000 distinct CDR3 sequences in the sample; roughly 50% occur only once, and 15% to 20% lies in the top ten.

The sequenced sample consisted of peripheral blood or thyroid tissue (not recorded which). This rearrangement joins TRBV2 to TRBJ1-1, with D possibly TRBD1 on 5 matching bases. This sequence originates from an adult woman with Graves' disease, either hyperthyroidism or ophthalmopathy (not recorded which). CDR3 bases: TGTGCCAGCACTGGGGCATGGGGTAACACTGAAGCTTTCTTT. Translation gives CASTGAWGNTEAFF.